The 7 T cell receptor beta chains below were found in one sample sequenced in a study of cytomegalovirus exposure and HLA in healthy donors. Amplification used 60 Vbeta primers and 13 Jbeta primers. Sequenced by immunoSEQ multiplex PCR; TCRdb stores in-frame clones only, minus some. The sample shows approximately 150,000 clones, approximately 65% of them seen only once. Sequences were obtained from PBMCs. The receptors derive from a woman in her sixties in good health and CMV-seronegative.

V is TRBV11-2 and J is TRBJ2-7; perhaps TRBD1 as D (5 bases). CDR1 and CDR2 from the germline V gene are SGHAT and FQNNGV. The CDR3 loop spans 16 amino acids. The V and J ends lost 5 bases and 0 bases respectively, with 17 bases between them. As DNA, the CDR3 is TGTGCCAGCAGCCCCAAGTCTTACAGGAGCTCCTACGAGCAGTACTTC. This translates into CASSPKSYRSSYEQYF.

This clone came up a few times. The chain employs TRBV9 and TRBJ1-2; 7 nucleotides match TRBD1. V was clipped by 7 bases and J by 6 bases; unmatched bases: 3. The CDR3 covers 11 residues. Germline lookup yields CDR1 SGDLS and CDR2 YYNGEE. CDR3 sequence (DNA): TGTGCCAGCGGGGGGACAGATGGCTACACCTTC. This translates into CASGGTDGYTF.

The chain joins TRBV27 to TRBJ2-3; D gene ambiguous. V gave up 6 bases and J gave up 2 bases, with 12 bases separating them. This CDR3 has 14 residues. In germline, CDR1 is MNHEY, CDR2 SMNVEV (reference sequence). The CDR3 DNA is TGTGCCAGCAGCCCATCACTCCTCACAGATACGCAGTATTTT. The encoded protein is CASSPSLLTDTQYF.

This chain links TRBV4-3 with TRBJ1-3; 9 bases agree with TRBD1. Germline V lookup: CDR1 LGHNA, CDR2 YSLEER. The CDR3 covers 18 residues. V shed 4 bases and J 0 bases; nucleotides not matched to a gene: 10. CDR3 DNA sequence: TGCGCCAGCAGCCCCGGGCCGTCGGGACAGGGCTCTGGAAACACCATATATTTT. It yields the protein CASSPGPSGQGSGNTIYF.

The table lists this clone with a few counts. The chain carries TRBV7-9 and TRBJ1-4, with 7 positions matching TRBD1. CDR1 and CDR2 (germline): SEHNR, FQNEAQ (reference sequence). There are 17 residues in the CDR3. The trim removed 3 bases at V and 0 bases at J, leaving 7 bases unmatched. CDR3 amino acids: CASSLRGLVATNEKLFF. CDR3 coding DNA: TGTGCCAGCAGCTTGAGGGGGCTGGTGGCAACTAATGAAAAACTGTTTTTT.

The chain carries TRBV15 and TRBJ2-7, with TRBD1 matching over 11 bases. Germline V gene data show CDR1 as LNHNV and CDR2 as YYDKDF (reference sequence). V dropped 1 base and J dropped 7; count of bases not matched to a gene: 12. This CDR3 has 17 amino acids. The CDR3, as DNA: TGTGCCACCAGCAGAGGGTACGGACAGGGGGCGCGTGGTGAGCAGTACTTC. The encoded protein is CATSRGYGQGARGEQYF.

V and J are TRBV28 and TRBJ2-5; no clear D gene. Trimming stripped 5 bases from V and 7 bases from J, with 14 bases between. The CDR3 sequence is 13 residues long. Looked up from germline, CDR1 is MDHEN and CDR2 is SYDVKM. The CDR3 region has the DNA TGTGCCAGCAGTCCACCACCCCATAGGACCCAGTACTTC. This translates into CASSPPPHRTQYF.